The clone carrying this T cell receptor beta chain appeared many times. As yet, its antigen is unknown. The sample comes from a study of early T cells in non-severe SARS-CoV-2 infection. Study-level background: The authors sequenced bulk RNA from unsorted whole blood, leaving chains unpaired.

Molecules of cDNA were individually given unique molecular identifiers that were attached to them. One entry per CDR3 protein results from TCRdb running MiXCR on the 5' RACE reads. This table has around 110,000 distinct CDR3 sequences, over 8.5% appearing once. V lost 0 bases, J lost 0 bases, and 0 bases stayed unmatched. The CDR3 has 16 amino acids. CDR1 and CDR2 from the germline V gene are MRHNA and SNTAGT. Study-level findings and limits: Anti-spike CD8 responses were favored by VDJdb matching, which missed private and CD4 specificities.

V usage is TRBV6-4 and J usage is TRBJ2-3; 10 bases agree with TRBD2. The origin of this receptor is an adult who was a healthcare worker with PCR-confirmed SARS-CoV-2 infection or an uninfected control (not recorded which). The sequenced material came from whole blood. DNA for the CDR3: TGTGCCAGCAGTGACTCGACTAGCGGGAGCACAGATACGCAGTATTTT. Protein: CASSDSTSGSTDTQYF.